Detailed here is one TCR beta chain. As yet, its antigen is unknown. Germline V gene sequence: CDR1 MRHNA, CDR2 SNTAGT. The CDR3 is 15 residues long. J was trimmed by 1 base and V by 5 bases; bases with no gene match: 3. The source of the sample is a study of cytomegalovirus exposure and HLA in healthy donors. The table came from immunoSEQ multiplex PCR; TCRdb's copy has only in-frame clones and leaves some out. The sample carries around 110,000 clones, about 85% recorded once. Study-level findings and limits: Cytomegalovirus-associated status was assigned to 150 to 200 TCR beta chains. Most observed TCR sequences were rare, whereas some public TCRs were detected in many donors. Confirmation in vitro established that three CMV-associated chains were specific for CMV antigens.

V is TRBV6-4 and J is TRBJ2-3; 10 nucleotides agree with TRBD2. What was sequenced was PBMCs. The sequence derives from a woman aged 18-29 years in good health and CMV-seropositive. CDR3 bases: TGTGCCAGCAGTCAAACTAGCGGGGGCACAGATACGCAGTATTTT. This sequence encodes CASSQTSGGTDTQYF.